This T cell receptor beta chain was obtained from a study of beta chain features in type 1 diabetes. Study-level points and caveats: Shortening of TCRB CDR3s, moderate but significant, appeared in all four CD4+ subsets of Type 1 diabetes patients. Patients with type 1 diabetes carried fewer insertions and had more deletions at their VDJ junctions. A cDNA-based sequencing approach could over-represent cells with high TCR expression.

The CDR3 has 15 amino acids. The trim removed 6 bases at V and 5 bases at J, leaving 13 bases unmatched. Germline loops: CDR1 SQVTM, CDR2 ANQGSEA. Via the markers CD45RO/CCR7/CD25/CD127/CD95/CD27, stem cell-like memory, regulatory, central memory and naive CD4+ cells were sorted. The study reverse transcribed the entire isolated RNA, so it sequenced expressed TCRB transcripts. Measured with immunoSEQ multiplex PCR; TCRdb has only the in-frame clones, and not every one. The sample consists of roughly 730,000 clones, about an eighth of them appearing once. This clone was recorded a few times. As yet, its antigen is unknown.

The material sequenced was naive CD4+ T cells from blood. The chain couples TRBV29-1 to TRBJ2-5, with 9 bases lining up with TRBD1. The source of this sequence is a man aged 18 to 29 with type 1 diabetes. The CDR3 DNA sequence: TGCAGCGTCCTATGGGGACAGGGAGGAGGGGAGACCCAGTACTTC. Translation: CSVLWGQGGGETQYF.